This T cell receptor (beta chain) was obtained from a study of response to subunit inactivated influenza vaccine. The V segment lost 2 bases and the J segment 6 bases; nucleotides outside the gene matches: 3. The CDR3 has 14 residues. CDR1 MNHEY and CDR2 SVGAGI come from the germline V gene. TCRdb passed the RT-PCR reads through MiXCR, listing each CDR3 protein once. This sample has 750,000 to 850,000 distinct CDR3 sequences, with 15% to 20% found just once. Study-level findings and limits: Each seasonal influenza vaccination recruits few new T cells, the authors suggested.

This clonotype occurred a few times. Its antigen remains unknown. The sequences come from PBMCs from blood, collected 4 to 6 days after vaccination. The receptor was derived from a man aged 50 or older who received an inactivated influenza vaccine. V gene TRBV6-5 combines with J gene TRBJ1-1; 10 bases map to TRBD1. CDR3 loop: CASSYGTGVAEAFF. CDR3 in DNA: TGTGCCAGCAGTTACGGGACAGGGGTCGCTGAAGCTTTCTTT.